The rows below give T cell receptor beta chains drawn from one sample of a study of neurological immune-mediated disorders. MiXCR, run by TCRdb on the 5' RACE reads, gives a single entry per CDR3 protein. This sample has 33,000 or so distinct CDR3 sequences; under 7.5% occur once, and the top ten carry about 4%. Sequencing input: PBMCs. The receptors here all came from a woman aged 40 to 50 in good health. Both conserved end residues are part of each CDR3. The D gene is left open where the match is weak. Expanded clones are given a class, and other clones once, few, many or no size at all.

>many|NA|TRBV28|TRBJ2-7
TGTGCCAGCGGCCCGTCAATCCCCAGGGTCCCCTACTCCTACGAGCAGTACTTC
CASGPSIPRVPYSYEQYF
>many|TRBD2|TRBV28|TRBJ2-1
TGTGCCAGCAGAGACGTAGCGGGGGGGCCGGCCTACAATGAGCAGTTCTTC
CASRDVAGGPAYNEQFF
>many|NA|TRBV5-5|TRBJ1-5
TGTGCCAGCAGGTGGACCGAATCCAATCAGCCCCAGCATTTT
CASRWTESNQPQHF
>many|NA|TRBV29-1|TRBJ2-5
TGCAGCGTTGATTTTAGCTATCAAGAGACCCAGTACTTC
CSVDFSYQETQYF
>many|TRBD2|TRBV3-1|TRBJ2-7
TGTGCCAGCAGCCAAGAACCTAGTAGCGGGAGGACCTACTACGAGCAGTACTTC
CASSQEPSSGRTYYEQYF
>many|NA|TRBV27|TRBJ2-1
TGTGCCAGCAGTACCTGGGGACCCCACAATGAGCAGTTCTTC
CASSTWGPHNEQFF
>many|NA|TRBV19|TRBJ1-5
TGTGCCAGTAGCCCCGACAGGAATCAGCCCCAGCATTTT
CASSPDRNQPQHF
>NA|TRBD2|TRBV29-1|TRBJ2-1
TGCAGCGTTGATCTTTTCCGGGGGGGCCTTAGCCATGAGCAGTTCTTC
CSVDLFRGGLSHEQFF
>many|TRBD1|TRBV18|TRBJ2-5
TGTGCCAGCTCGATCGGACAGGCAGAGACCCAGTACTTC
CASSIGQAETQYF
>many|NA|TRBV5-1|TRBJ2-1
TGCGCCAGCAGCTTGGGGCGGGAAAGGGATGAGCAGTTCTTC
CASSLGRERDEQFF
>NA|NA|TRBV9|TRBJ2-5
TGTGTCAGCAGCGTCACGACTAGTGGGAAAGAGACCCAGTACTTC
CVSSVTTSGKETQYF
>many|NA|TRBV5-1|TRBJ1-1
TGCGCCAGCAGCTTGAACAGGGAAACTGAAGCTTTCTTT
CASSLNRETEAFF
>many|TRBD2|TRBV12-3/TRBV12-4|TRBJ2-1
TGTGCCAGCAGGAGGACTAGTCAGACCAATGAGCAGTTCTTC
CASRRTSQTNEQFF
>many|NA|TRBV5-1|TRBJ2-3
TGCGCCAGCAGCTTGGTATTAGTGACAACAGATACGCAGTATTTT
CASSLVLVTTDTQYF
>many|NA|TRBV20-1|TRBJ1-4
TGCAGTGCTAGAGACGTTGAAAAACTGTTTTTT
CSARDVEKLFF
>many|TRBD1|TRBV29-1|TRBJ2-1
TGCAGCGTGATACAGGGGTGGAATGAGCAGTTCTTC
CSVIQGWNEQFF
>many|TRBD1|TRBV20-1|TRBJ1-2
TGCAGTGCTAGCGACAGGGGAAACTATGGCTACACCTTC
CSASDRGNYGYTF
>many|TRBD2|TRBV25-1|TRBJ2-2
TGTGCCAGCAGAGGACCGGGACTAGCGAACACCGGGGAGCTGTTTTTT
CASRGPGLANTGELFF
>many|TRBD2|TRBV5-4|TRBJ2-5
TGTGCCAGCAGCACCCCACGGCCGCTCGGGGGGGCAGAGACCCAGTACTTC
CASSTPRPLGGAETQYF
>many|NA|TRBV6-5|TRBJ1-1
TGTGCCAGCGGTGCCAGGATGAACACTGAAGCTTTCTTT
CASGARMNTEAFF
>many|TRBD1|TRBV29-1|TRBJ2-5
TGCAGCGTTGACCCGGGACAGCAAGAGACCCAGTACTTC
CSVDPGQQETQYF
>many|TRBD1|TRBV9|TRBJ1-4
TGTGCCAGCAGCACACAGGGGGCCCCTAATGAAAAACTGTTTTTT
CASSTQGAPNEKLFF
>many|TRBD1|TRBV27|TRBJ2-2
TGTGCCAGCAGTTTCCGGACAGGGGGCGACGGGGAGCTGTTTTTT
CASSFRTGGDGELFF
>many|TRBD1|TRBV5-5|TRBJ2-5
TGTGCCAGCAGCCCTGGACAGGCACGAGAGACCCAGTACTTC
CASSPGQARETQYF
>many|TRBD1|TRBV5-1|TRBJ2-2
TGCGCCAGCAGCTTAGGGACAGGGCTGCCCGGGGAGCTGTTTTTT
CASSLGTGLPGELFF
>many|TRBD2|TRBV20-1|TRBJ2-7
TGCAGTGCGGCGACTAGCGAGCCCTACGAGCAGTACTTC
CSAATSEPYEQYF
>many|TRBD2|TRBV7-9|TRBJ2-3
TGTGCCAGCAGCTTAGTGACTAGCGGGGGTGGAACAGATACGCAGTATTTT
CASSLVTSGGGTDTQYF
>many|NA|TRBV2|TRBJ1-1
TGTGCCAGCACTAATAAGGGGACGGATTTTCTAGAAGCTTTCTTT
CASTNKGTDFLEAFF
>many|NA|TRBV20-1|TRBJ1-2
TGCAGTGCTAGAAACGGGGCTAGCTACACCTTC
CSARNGASYTF
>many|TRBD2|TRBV10-3|TRBJ2-3
TGTGCCATCAGTGGACTAGCGGGAGTCTCCACAGATACGCAGTATTTT
CAISGLAGVSTDTQYF
>many|NA|TRBV3-1|TRBJ2-2
TGTGCCAGCAGCCAGGTCAAACCAGCGGCCGGGGAGCTGTTTTTT
CASSQVKPAAGELFF
>many|NA|TRBV5-1|TRBJ2-4
TGCGCCAGCAGCTCCCCAGGGGCCAAAAACATTCAGTACTTC
CASSSPGAKNIQYF
>many|TRBD2|TRBV29-1|TRBJ2-7
TGCAGCGCCCGACTAGCGGGAGGGTACGAGCAGTACTTC
CSARLAGGYEQYF
>many|NA|TRBV28|TRBJ2-3
TGTGCCAGCAGTAAAGCGACAGACAGAACAGATACGCAGTATTTT
CASSKATDRTDTQYF
>many|TRBD1|TRBV6-4|TRBJ2-3
TGTGCCAGCAGTCGACAGGGGGGGGCAGATACGCAGTATTTT
CASSRQGGADTQYF
>many|NA|TRBV28|TRBJ2-5
TGTGCCAGCAGTTCAGACGGGTACCAAGAGACCCAGTACTTC
CASSSDGYQETQYF
>many|NA|TRBV28|TRBJ2-2
TGTGCCAGCAGTTTTCTCAACAGGGTTGGCACCGGGGAGCTGTTTTTT
CASSFLNRVGTGELFF
>many|NA|TRBV12-3/TRBV12-4|TRBJ1-5
TGTGCCAGCAGTTTAGACGGGTTCGATCAGCCCCAGCATTTT
CASSLDGFDQPQHF
>many|TRBD2|TRBV20-1|TRBJ2-1
TGCAGTGCCCCCCCTGAGAGCGGGGGGAATGAGCAGTTCTTC
CSAPPESGGNEQFF
>many|TRBD2|TRBV11-2|TRBJ2-5
TGTGCCAGCAGCGCCCTACTAGCGCACCAAGAGACCCAGTACTTC
CASSALLAHQETQYF
>many|TRBD2|TRBV5-1|TRBJ2-3
TGCGCCAGCAGCCACAAGGGACTAGCGGGGGCGGAAACTCACACAGATACGCAGTATTTT
CASSHKGLAGAETHTDTQYF
>many|NA|TRBV29-1|TRBJ1-4
TGCAGCGTTGCCCCCACTAATGAAAAACTGTTTTTT
CSVAPTNEKLFF
>many|TRBD2|TRBV20-1|TRBJ2-4
TGCAGTGCTGGAAGCGGGGGGGCCTCCAAAAACATTCAGTACTTC
CSAGSGGASKNIQYF
>many|NA|TRBV29-1|TRBJ1-1
TGCAGCGTTGGGGGACGGCGGAACACTGAAGCTTTCTTT
CSVGGRRNTEAFF
>many|NA|TRBV28|TRBJ2-2
TGTGCCAGCAGTTTGAGCCTAGCCGGCACCGGGGAGCTGTTTTTT
CASSLSLAGTGELFF
>many|TRBD2|TRBV11-2|TRBJ2-1
TGTGCCAGCAGCTCCTCCGGGACTAGCAAGCATCAGGGTGAGCAGTTCTTC
CASSSSGTSKHQGEQFF
>many|TRBD1|TRBV28|TRBJ2-4
TGTGCCAGCAGCCAGACCTCAGGGGGCAAAAACATTCAGTACTTC
CASSQTSGGKNIQYF
>many|NA|TRBV20-1|TRBJ1-1
TGCAGTGCTAGCGGGGACACCATGAACACTGAAGCTTTCTTT
CSASGDTMNTEAFF
>few|NA|TRBV5-1|TRBJ2-1
TGCGCCAGCAGCTTGGGGGGCCTCAACTACAATGAGCAGTTCTTC
CASSLGGLNYNEQFF
>many|NA|TRBV7-8|TRBJ2-6
TGTGCCAGCAGGGGCTCTGGGGCCAACGTCCTGACTTTC
CASRGSGANVLTF
>many|TRBD1|TRBV29-1|TRBJ1-3
TGCAGCGTCTCCGGGACAGGGGAAAACACCATATATTTT
CSVSGTGENTIYF
>many|TRBD2|TRBV7-6|TRBJ2-3
TGTGCCAGCAGCCTCGGACTAGCGGGGGGCGCTAGCACAGATACGCAGTATTTT
CASSLGLAGGASTDTQYF
>many|TRBD1|TRBV6-5|TRBJ2-7
TGTGCCAGCAGTTACTCATCGAGGGGGCCCTACGAGCAGTACTTC
CASSYSSRGPYEQYF
>many|NA|TRBV5-6|TRBJ2-2
TGTGCCAGCAGCTTGCCCCCCGGGGCAGGGTACACCGGGGAGCTGTTTTTT
CASSLPPGAGYTGELFF
>many|NA|TRBV12-3/TRBV12-4|TRBJ2-7
TGTGCCAGCAGTGCAGGGTTCCCCTACGAGCAGTACTTC
CASSAGFPYEQYF
>many|NA|TRBV6-5|TRBJ2-1
TGTGCCAGCAGTCCGGGACCTATGGGGCGCAATGAGCAGTTCTTC
CASSPGPMGRNEQFF
>many|NA|TRBV28|TRBJ2-7
TGTGCCAGCAGTTTGGGATTGGCGGGAACGCACGAGCAGTACTTC
CASSLGLAGTHEQYF
>many|NA|TRBV3-1|TRBJ2-4
TGTGCCAGCAGCCAAGACCCGGGAAACATTCAGTACTTC
CASSQDPGNIQYF
>many|TRBD2|TRBV6-5|TRBJ2-2
TGTGCCAGCAGCTTAAAGCGGGGGGGTAAAACCGGGGAGCTGTTTTTT
CASSLKRGGKTGELFF